This passage covers 11 T cell receptor beta chains from one sample sequenced in a study of cytomegalovirus exposure and HLA in healthy donors. Primers included in the PCR were 60 Vbeta and 13 Jbeta primers. Sequenced by immunoSEQ multiplex PCR; TCRdb stores in-frame clones only, minus some. The repertoire holds around 150,000 clones, with around 78% as singletons. Sequenced sample: PBMCs. The receptors here all came from a middle-aged man in good health and CMV-seronegative.

The CDR3 sequence: CASSRDRLNTEAFF. Written as DNA, the CDR3 is TGTGCCAGCAGTCGGGACAGACTAAACACTGAAGCTTTCTTT. The chain couples TRBV6-4 to TRBJ1-1, with 7 bases fitting TRBD1. V was pared by 5 bases and J by 2 bases, with 5 bases of the junction left unmatched. The CDR3 loop spans 14 amino acids. CDR1 MRHNA and CDR2 SNTAGT come from the germline V gene.

The rearrangement uses TRBV28 and TRBJ2-3, with 9 bases aligning to TRBD1. This CDR3 has 16 amino acids. Germline assignment: CDR1 MDHEN and CDR2 SYDVKM. V lost 5 bases and J lost 0; bases outside the gene matches: 6. The CDR3 here is CASSLGQGSSTDTQYF. CDR3 DNA sequence: TGTGCCAGCAGTCTGGGACAGGGTTCTAGCACAGATACGCAGTATTTT.

The chain couples TRBV7-9 to TRBJ2-1, with 8 positions matching TRBD1. CDR1 SEHNR and CDR2 FQNEAQ come from the germline V gene (reference sequence). After removal of 1 base from V and 12 bases from J, the junction contained 8 bases not matched to a gene. The CDR3 runs to 14 residues. The CDR3 sequence is CASSLEGQGNLQFF. The CDR3 DNA is TGTGCCAGCAGCTTAGAAGGACAGGGAAATTTGCAGTTCTTC.

The J gene is TRBJ2-7, the V gene TRBV10-3, with D maybe TRBD2 (7 bases). V lost 4 bases to trimming and J lost 6 bases, with 13 bases between them. Per germline, CDR1 ENHRY and CDR2 SYGVKD. The CDR3 totals 13 residues. CDR3 DNA: TGTGCCATCAGTGGAGGGGGAGGGGGCGAGCAGTACTTC. Translating gives CAISGGGGGEQYF.

The V and J genes are TRBV10-3 and TRBJ2-2; 9 bases are a match to TRBD2. Trimming removed 7 bases from V and 3 bases from J; junction bases left unmatched: 9. Germline loops: CDR1 ENHRY, CDR2 SYGVKD. The CDR3 loop spans 16 amino acids. Written as DNA, the CDR3 is TGTGCCATCAAAGATCGGCGGGAGGGCGACACCGGGGAGCTGTTTTTT. Its protein is CAIKDRREGDTGELFF.

This chain uses TRBV29-1 with TRBJ2-7; 9 bases map to TRBD2. The CDR3 sequence is 13 residues long. Germline V gene sequence: CDR1 SQVTM, CDR2 ANQGSEA. V was clipped by 4 bases and J by 1 base; unmatched bases: 2. The CDR3 DNA is TGCAGCGTTGTGCGGGAGGGATCCTACGAGCAGTACTTC. Translating it yields CSVVREGSYEQYF.

This sequence joins TRBV14 and TRBJ2-7, with D perhaps matching TRBD2 (5 bases). V was cut by 0 bases and J by 6 bases, with 12 bases left in between. Germline V gene sequence: CDR1 SGHDN, CDR2 FVKESK. The CDR3 length is 14 residues. The CDR3 bases are TGTGCCAGCAGCCAAGAACGGGGTTACAGCGAGCAGTACTTC. Residues: CASSQERGYSEQYF. The entire variable domain, with the rest obtained from reference TRBV14 and TRBJ2-7, is as follows: EAGVTQFPSHSVIEKGQTVTLRCDPISGHDNLYWYRRVMGKEIKFLLHFVKESKQDESGMPNNRFLAERTGGTYSTLKVQPAELEDSGVYFCASSQERGYSEQYFGPGTRLTVT.

The chain joins TRBV19 to TRBJ2-7; TRBD2 might be the D (5 bases). Germline V gene data show CDR1 as LNHDA and CDR2 as SQIVND (reference sequence). V was trimmed by 3 bases and J by 3 bases, leaving 9 bases between them. The CDR3 is 13 residues long. This CDR3 reads CASSMGSGYEQYF. CDR3 DNA: TGTGCCAGTAGTATGGGGAGCGGCTACGAGCAGTACTTC.

This clone was seen more than once but under ten times. V and J are TRBV25-1 and TRBJ2-7, with TRBD2 matching over 7 bases. CDR1 and CDR2 from the germline V gene are MGHDK and SYGVNS. The CDR3 runs 16 residues. Unmatched junction bases numbered 10, after V lost 2 bases and J lost 3 bases. The CDR3 nucleotides are TGTGCCAGCAGTGAAGAGGAGGAGGGCGGGAGCTACGAGCAGTACTTC. It yields the protein CASSEEEEGGSYEQYF.

The chain recombines TRBV6-1 with TRBJ1-2; the D is unclear. V lost 1 base to trimming and J lost 8 bases, with 20 bases between them. From germline, CDR1 is MNHNS and CDR2 SASEGT. The CDR3 is 16 residues long. CDR3 DNA sequence: TGTGCCAGCAGTGAAGGAGGTTTTACGGGGAGAGGGGGCTACACCTTC. It yields the protein CASSEGGFTGRGGYTF.

The V gene is TRBV7-2, the J gene TRBJ2-7; 7 nucleotides match TRBD1. V was pared by 5 bases and J by 5 bases, with 9 bases of the junction left unmatched. Germline assignment: CDR1 SGHTA and CDR2 FQGNSA. This CDR3 contains 14 residues. CDR3 sequence reads: CASSRDRNLDEQYF. DNA for the CDR3: TGTGCCAGCAGCCGGGACAGAAACCTCGACGAGCAGTACTTC.